The 10 T cell receptor beta chains presented below share a single source sample, sequenced in a study of beta chain features in type 1 diabetes. Isolated RNA was reverse transcribed in full, so expressed TCRB transcripts were sequenced. Data came from immunoSEQ multiplex PCR; TCRdb stores just in-frame clones and leaves some out. The data show a few hundred thousand clones, about 30% seen once. The sequencing input was naive CD4+ T cells from blood. The receptor source for this set is a man between 18 and 35 years old in good health.

The V gene is TRBV14, the J gene TRBJ2-1; 13 bases match TRBD2. After removal of 4 bases from V and 5 bases from J, the junction contained 2 bases not matched to a gene. This CDR3 comprises 15 residues. Germline loops: CDR1 SGHDN, CDR2 FVKESK. The DNA of the CDR3 is TGTGCCAGCAGCCTAGGGACTAGCGGGAACAATGAGCAGTTCTTC. Residues: CASSLGTSGNNEQFF. Supplemented by reference TRBV14 and TRBJ2-1, the full variable domain reads EAGVTQFPSHSVIEKGQTVTLRCDPISGHDNLYWYRRVMGKEIKFLLHFVKESKQDESGMPNNRFLAERTGGTYSTLKVQPAELEDSGVYFCASSLGTSGNNEQFFGPGTRLTVL.

This clone came up a few times. The chain's CDR3 is CASSTGERKYF. The CDR3 coding sequence is TGTGCCAGCAGCACGGGAGAGAGAAAGTACTTC. The rearrangement joins TRBV7-2 to TRBJ2-7; perhaps TRBD2 as D (6 bases). Trimming shortened V by 5 bases and J by 11 bases, and 13 bases separated the two germline ends. This CDR3 has 11 amino acids. CDR1 is SGHTA, CDR2 FQGNSA, per germline.

This clone was observed a handful of times. CDR3 in amino acids: CAWNRDRSSYEQYF. The CDR3 coding sequence is TGTGCCTGGAACCGGGACAGAAGCTCCTACGAGCAGTACTTC. The rearrangement joins TRBV30 to TRBJ2-7; TRBD1 agrees at 7 bases. Germline CDR1 and CDR2: GTSNPN and SVGIG (reference sequence). V shed 4 bases, J shed 0 bases, and the junction held 6 bases outside the gene matches. This CDR3 has 14 residues.

The chain uses TRBV29-1 and TRBJ1-5; 9 bases match TRBD1. Germline assignment: CDR1 SQVTM and CDR2 ANQGSEA. V was clipped by 6 bases and J by 2 bases; unmatched bases: 5. CDR3 length: 14 amino acids. The CDR3 sequence is CSVTGGGGNQPQHF. CDR3 DNA: TGCAGCGTAACAGGGGGCGGAGGCAATCAGCCCCAGCATTTT.

This clone has just a few counts. The chain joins TRBV30 to TRBJ1-5; D might be TRBD1 (6 bases). V was cut by 0 bases and J by 7 bases, with 13 bases left in between. The CDR3 is made up of 14 amino acids. Germline CDR1 and CDR2: GTSNPN and SVGIG (reference sequence). The CDR3 region has the DNA TGTGCCTGGAGTGTAATTGACAGGCAACAGCCCCAGCATTTT. It is translated as CAWSVIDRQQPQHF.

There are a few counts of this clone. The gene calls are TRBV29-1 and TRBJ1-1; no reliable D call. The V and J ends lost 3 bases and 3 bases respectively, with 17 bases between them. Germline loops: CDR1 SQVTM, CDR2 ANQGSEA. CDR3 size: 15 residues. CDR3 bases: TGCAGCGTTGATCCATCGGTACAGCCCTACACTGAAGCTTTCTTT. This encodes CSVDPSVQPYTEAFF.

This clone has only a few counts. This chain links TRBV30 with TRBJ2-3; 10 bases map to TRBD2. CDR1 GTSNPN and CDR2 SVGIG come from the germline V gene (reference sequence). J lost 5 bases, V lost 1 base, and 9 bases had no gene match. This CDR3 comprises 16 residues. The CDR3 here is CAWSDKEPSGRDTQYF. The CDR3 DNA follows: TGTGCCTGGAGTGACAAGGAGCCTAGCGGGAGAGATACGCAGTATTTT.

The CDR3 sequence is CASSYPGASTDTQYF. Written as DNA, the CDR3 is TGTGCCAGCAGCTACCCAGGGGCCAGCACAGATACGCAGTATTTT. This chain links TRBV7-9 with TRBJ2-3; tentatively, D is TRBD1 (6 bases). CDR3 size: 15 residues. Germline CDR1 is SEHNR and CDR2 is FQNEAQ (reference sequence). Trimming took off 4 bases at V and 0 bases at J, with 11 bases between the two ends. Based on the CDR3 plus reference TRBV7-9 and TRBJ2-3, the full variable domain is DTGVSQNPRHKITKRGQNVTFRCDPISEHNRLYWYRQTLGQGPEFLTYFQNEAQLEKSRLLSDRFSAERPKGSFSTLEIQRTEQGDSAMYLCASSYPGASTDTQYFGPGTRLTVL.

This clone has only a few counts. The chain uses TRBV9 and TRBJ2-5; TRBD2 matches 7 bases. Germline assignment: CDR1 SGDLS and CDR2 YYNGEE. The CDR3 consists of 14 residues. The ends lost 2 bases at V and 3 bases at J; junction bases unmatched: 4. The CDR3 region has the DNA TGTGCCAGCAGCGTTGACGGGAGGAAAGAGACCCAGTACTTC. Protein: CASSVDGRKETQYF.

The CDR3: CASSSFGEVSYEQYF. CDR3 in DNA: TGTGCCAGCAGTTCGTTTGGGGAGGTGTCCTACGAGCAGTACTTC. The chain recombines TRBV27 with TRBJ2-7; TRBD2 is a possible D gene (6 bases). Germline V gene sequence: CDR1 MNHEY, CDR2 SMNVEV (reference sequence). Trimming pared 4 bases from V and 1 base from J, leaving 14 bases between. The CDR3 sequence is 15 residues long.